Detailed here is one TCR beta chain. The data originate from a study of blood T cell repertoires in COVID-19. Overall study context: The United States, Italy and Spain provided the acute and convalescent COVID-19 samples. PBMCs, B-cell-depleted T cells, or T cells were the source of the cDNA or gDNA that made up the material.

Study processing details: Amplifying reference gene primers gave estimates of nucleated cell counts. Repertoires were generated with immunoSEQ multiplex PCR, while TCRdb's copy carries only in-frame clones and drops some. V and J calls and clone size are copied from that table; D and trimming were computed from the DNA. The data show about 190,000 clones, with around 90% seen just once and about 0.66% held by the top ten. The CDR3 totals 15 residues. Losses at the gene ends were 2 bases for V and 1 base for J; bases not matched to a gene: 2. CDR1 and CDR2 from the germline V gene are LGHNA and YNFKEQ.

This chain connects TRBV4-2 to TRBJ2-1, with 7 bases identical to TRBD1. Sequencing was carried out using peripheral blood. The receptor was isolated from a man aged 50-60 years with acute or convalescent COVID-19. The CDR3: CASSQRQGSYNEQFF. The DNA for the CDR3 is TGTGCCAGCAGCCAACGACAGGGATCCTACAATGAGCAGTTCTTC.